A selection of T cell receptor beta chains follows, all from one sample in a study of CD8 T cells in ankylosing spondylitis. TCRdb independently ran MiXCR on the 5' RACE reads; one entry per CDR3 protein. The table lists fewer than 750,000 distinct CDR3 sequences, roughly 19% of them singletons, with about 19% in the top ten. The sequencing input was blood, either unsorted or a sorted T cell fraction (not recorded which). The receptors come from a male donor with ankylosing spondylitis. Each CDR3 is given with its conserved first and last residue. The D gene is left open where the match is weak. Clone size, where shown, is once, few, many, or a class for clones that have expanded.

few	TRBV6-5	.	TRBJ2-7	CASSYSISRDFGYF	TGTGCCAGCAGTTATTCGATTTCCAGGGACTTCGGGTACTTC
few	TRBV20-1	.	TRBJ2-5	CSARLLRTKQETQYF	TGCAGTGCTAGGCTGCTCAGAACTAAACAAGAGACCCAGTACTTC
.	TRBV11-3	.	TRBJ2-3	CASSLVSQGATDTQYF	TGTGCCAGCAGCTTAGTTTCCCAGGGAGCAACAGATACGCAGTATTTT
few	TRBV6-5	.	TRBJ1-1	CASSYSSRRLNTEAFF	TGTGCCAGCAGTTACTCTTCCAGGCGACTGAACACTGAAGCTTTCTTT
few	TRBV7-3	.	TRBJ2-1	CASSPIVTNYNEQFF	TGTGCCAGCAGCCCAATCGTAACAAATTACAATGAGCAGTTCTTC
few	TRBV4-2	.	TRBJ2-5	CASSQDRGDQTQYF	TGTGCCAGCAGCCAAGATAGGGGGGATCAGACCCAGTACTTC
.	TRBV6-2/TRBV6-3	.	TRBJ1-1	CASSYSPSMNTEAFF	TGTGCCAGCAGTTACTCTCCGTCGATGAACACTGAAGCTTTCTTT
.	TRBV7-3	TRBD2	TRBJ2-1	CASSLEGLLYNEQFF	TGTGCCAGCAGCCTCGAGGGACTACTATACAATGAGCAGTTCTTC
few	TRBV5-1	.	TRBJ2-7	CASSPGPPGAEQYF	TGCGCCAGCAGCCCGGGACCCCCTGGGGCCGAGCAGTACTTC
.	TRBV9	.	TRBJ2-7	CASSPGTSGGEQYF	TGTGCCAGCAGCCCTGGGACTTCTGGAGGCGAGCAGTACTTC
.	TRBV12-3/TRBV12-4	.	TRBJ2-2	CASNLPEGQSLNTGELFF	TGTGCCAGCAACCTACCCGAGGGCCAGAGCCTAAACACCGGGGAGCTGTTTTTT
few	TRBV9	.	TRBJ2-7	CASSPTAPGYEQYF	TGTGCCAGCAGCCCCACCGCTCCGGGCTACGAGCAGTACTTC
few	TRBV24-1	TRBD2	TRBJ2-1	CATSDSGRPYNEQFF	TGTGCCACCAGTGACAGCGGGAGGCCATACAATGAGCAGTTCTTC
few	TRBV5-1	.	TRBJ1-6	CASSLEGSPNSPLHF	TGCGCCAGCAGCTTGGAAGGTTCGCCTAATTCACCCCTCCACTTT
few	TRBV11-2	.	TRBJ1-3	CASSSTANTIYF	TGTGCCAGCAGCTCCACAGCGAACACCATATATTTT
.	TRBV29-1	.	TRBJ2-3	CSVGGGAMDTQYF	TGCAGCGTTGGTGGGGGGGCAATGGATACGCAGTATTTT
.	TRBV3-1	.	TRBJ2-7	CASSQGGTEQYF	TGTGCCAGCAGCCAAGGGGGCACCGAGCAGTACTTC
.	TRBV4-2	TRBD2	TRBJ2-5	CASSQGASGGVKTQYF	TGTGCCAGCAGCCAAGGGGCTAGCGGGGGGGTCAAGACCCAGTACTTC
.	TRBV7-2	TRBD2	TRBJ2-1	CASSPRTSGALNNEQFF	TGTGCCAGCAGCCCAAGGACTAGCGGTGCACTTAACAATGAGCAGTTCTTC
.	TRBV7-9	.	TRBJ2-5	CASSSHRTDKYF	TGTGCCAGCAGCTCACATCGGACAGATAAGTACTTC
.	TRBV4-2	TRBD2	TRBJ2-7	CASSQPNGASGFYEQYF	TGTGCCAGCAGCCAACCGAACGGGGCTAGCGGGTTTTACGAGCAGTACTTC
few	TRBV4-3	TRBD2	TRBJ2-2	CASSQEPPGLVTGELFF	TGCGCCAGCAGCCAAGAACCGCCGGGACTAGTAACCGGGGAGCTGTTTTTT
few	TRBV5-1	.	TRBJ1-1	CASSSREAAEAFF	TGCGCCAGCAGCTCCCGTGAGGCTGCTGAAGCTTTCTTT
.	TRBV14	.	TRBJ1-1	CASSHPGGSPYTEAFF	TGTGCCAGCAGCCACCCTGGGGGCAGCCCTTACACTGAAGCTTTCTTT
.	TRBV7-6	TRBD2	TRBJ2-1	CASSLYSGGYSYNEQFF	TGTGCCAGCAGCTTATATAGCGGGGGGTACTCCTACAATGAGCAGTTCTTC
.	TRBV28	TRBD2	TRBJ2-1	CASSPRGGPGEQFF	TGTGCCAGCAGCCCACGGGGAGGGCCGGGTGAGCAGTTCTTC
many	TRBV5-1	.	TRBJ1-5	CASSLEGDSNQPQHF	TGCGCCAGCAGCTTGGAGGGGGATAGCAATCAGCCCCAGCATTTT
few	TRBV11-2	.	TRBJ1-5	CASGLLGGSGRKNQPQHF	TGTGCCAGCGGCCTCTTAGGTGGGTCGGGACGGAAAAATCAGCCCCAGCATTTT
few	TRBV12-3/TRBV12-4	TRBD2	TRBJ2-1	CASSPGGGTSGFNEQFF	TGTGCCAGCAGCCCGGGGGGGGGGACTAGCGGGTTCAATGAGCAGTTCTTC
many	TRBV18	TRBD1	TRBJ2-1	CASSLGGQGEQFF	TGTGCCAGCTCACTGGGCGGACAGGGAGAGCAGTTCTTC
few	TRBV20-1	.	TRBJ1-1	CSARDWEGLNTEAFF	TGCAGTGCTAGAGATTGGGAGGGGTTGAACACTGAAGCTTTCTTT
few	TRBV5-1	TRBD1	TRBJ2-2	CASSSGRQGADTGELFF	TGCGCCAGCAGCTCTGGCAGACAGGGGGCTGACACCGGGGAGCTGTTTTTT
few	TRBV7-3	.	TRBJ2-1	CASTWVGHSYNEQFF	TGTGCCAGCACTTGGGTTGGCCACTCCTACAATGAGCAGTTCTTC
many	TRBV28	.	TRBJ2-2	CASSLSGANTGELFF	TGTGCCAGCAGTTTGTCCGGGGCGAACACCGGGGAGCTGTTTTTT
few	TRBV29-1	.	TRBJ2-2	CSVSEGGELFF	TGCAGCGTTTCAGAAGGCGGGGAGCTGTTTTTT
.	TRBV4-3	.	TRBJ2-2	CASSQDGGGTGELFF	TGCGCCAGCAGCCAAGATGGAGGAGGCACCGGGGAGCTGTTTTTT
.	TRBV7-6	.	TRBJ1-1	CASSLFPGADTEAFF	TGTGCCAGCAGCTTATTTCCGGGGGCGGATACTGAAGCTTTCTTT
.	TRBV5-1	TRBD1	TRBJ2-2	CASSLLKTDRGYTGELFF	TGCGCCAGCAGCTTACTCAAAACGGACAGGGGGTACACCGGGGAGCTGTTTTTT
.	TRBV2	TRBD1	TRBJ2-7	CASRPLGQDQPYEQYF	TGTGCCAGCAGACCCCTCGGACAGGATCAACCCTACGAGCAGTACTTC
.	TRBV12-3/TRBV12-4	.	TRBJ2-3	CASSLPLGDTQYF	TGTGCCAGCAGCTTACCTCTCGGGGATACGCAGTATTTT
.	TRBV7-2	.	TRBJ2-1	CASSLVSYVGEQFF	TGTGCCAGCAGCTTAGTATCGTATGTTGGAGAGCAGTTCTTC
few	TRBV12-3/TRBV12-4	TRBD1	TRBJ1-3	CASSYSAQGDRTIYF	TGTGCCAGCAGTTACTCGGCCCAGGGGGACCGCACCATATATTTT
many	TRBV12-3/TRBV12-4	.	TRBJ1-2	CASSFPGTYGYTF	TGTGCCAGCAGTTTTCCAGGGACCTATGGCTACACCTTC
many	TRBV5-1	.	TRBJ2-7	CASSLSRSSYEQYF	TGCGCCAGCAGCTTGTCCAGGAGCTCCTACGAGCAGTACTTC
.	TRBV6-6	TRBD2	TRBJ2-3	CASSWLGGRTDTQYF	TGTGCCAGCAGTTGGCTGGGAGGGCGCACAGATACGCAGTATTTT
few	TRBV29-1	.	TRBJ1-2	CSVDVGSPSYTF	TGCAGCGTTGATGTAGGGTCCCCAAGCTACACCTTC
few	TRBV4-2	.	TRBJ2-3	CASSQDGNSRPADTQYF	TGTGCCAGCAGCCAAGATGGGAATAGCCGACCCGCGGATACGCAGTATTTT
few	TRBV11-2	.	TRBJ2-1	CASSSPRFNEQFF	TGTGCCAGCAGCTCCCCCAGGTTCAATGAGCAGTTCTTC